These 28 T cell receptor beta chains share one sample of origin, sequenced in a study of blood T cell repertoires in COVID-19 (dated by TCRdb to about 2020). The method was the immunoSEQ multiplex PCR assay. The table comes from immuneACCESS by way of TCRdb, which keeps in-frame sequences with V and J called. Part of the clones is missing from these tables; in studies checked, under half for an unresolved V gene and the rest for unknown reasons. For this sample the table gives a few hundred thousand clones, of which roughly 90% were detected only once. 2.5% to 3% of the sample is held by the ten biggest clonotypes. Sequencing input: PBMCs or T cells enriched from blood (not recorded which). Receptors were obtained from a woman in her thirties who had recovered from COVID-19.

This chain connects TRBV2 to TRBJ1-2; D is undetermined. Germline values: CDR1 SNHLY, CDR2 FYNNEI. The CDR3 runs 11 residues. The V gene lost 7 bases and the J gene lost 1 base, with 4 bases spanning the gap. The CDR3 DNA reads as TGTGCCAGCACAAATAACTATGGCTACACCTTC. This codes for CASTNNYGYTF.

The rearrangement joins TRBV5-1 to TRBJ1-6, with 8 bases fitting TRBD1. Trimming took 4 bases from V and 10 from J; bases not matched to a gene: 13. This CDR3 comprises 16 residues. Germline-derived CDR1 and CDR2 are SGHRS and YFSETQ. CDR3 in amino acids: CASSRFPDRDQSPLHF. DNA of the CDR3: TGCGCCAGCAGCCGATTCCCGGACAGGGACCAATCACCCCTCCACTTT.

A remark on this clone: This same CDR3 is encoded by further DNA sequences in the sample. This rearrangement joins TRBV19 to TRBJ2-7, with D perhaps matching TRBD1 (5 bases). This CDR3 is built from 13 residues. The V gene's germline CDR1 is LNHDA and CDR2 SQIVND (reference sequence). V dropped 5 bases and J dropped 2 bases, with 10 bases sitting between them. The CDR3: CASSPGLTYEQYF. The DNA for the CDR3 is TGTGCCAGTAGTCCAGGGCTTACCTACGAGCAGTACTTC.

V usage is TRBV27 and J usage is TRBJ1-2, with D possibly TRBD1 on 5 matching bases. CDR3 length: 12 amino acids. CDR1 and CDR2 from the germline V gene are MNHEY and SMNVEV (reference sequence). The V gene lost 8 bases and the J gene lost 8 bases, with 15 bases spanning the gap. The DNA for the CDR3 is TGTGCCAGCCGAGAGCCAGGGAACGGCTACACCTTC. Its translation: CASREPGNGYTF.

The chain recombines TRBV13 with TRBJ1-5; 12 positions agree with TRBD1. The CDR3 consists of 15 residues. Germline values: CDR1 PRHDT, CDR2 FYEKMQ (reference sequence). After removal of 5 bases from V and 7 bases from J, the junction contained 6 bases not matched to a gene. CDR3 loop: CASSHGTGGRQPQHF. CDR3 DNA sequence: TGTGCCAGCAGCCACGGGACAGGGGGCCGCCAGCCCCAGCATTTT.

The chain recombines TRBV28 with TRBJ1-1; D not resolved. This CDR3 region has 11 residues. Germline assignment: CDR1 MDHEN and CDR2 SYDVKM. V was trimmed by 6 bases and J by 7 bases, leaving 9 bases between them. The CDR3 DNA follows: TGTGCCAGCAGCCAGGCCTATGAAGCTTTCTTT. It specifies CASSQAYEAFF.

This chain connects TRBV6-5 to TRBJ2-7; TRBD1 matches 7 bases. Germline values: CDR1 MNHEY, CDR2 SVGAGI. This CDR3 region has 15 residues. V lost 7 bases and J lost 3; bases outside the gene matches: 12. CDR3 bases: TGTGCCAGCACCAACGGTCCGGGACAGAGCTACGAGCAGTACTTC. Amino acids: CASTNGPGQSYEQYF.

The V and J genes are TRBV5-5 and TRBJ2-2, with a tentative D call TRBD1 (5 bases). V was trimmed by 3 bases and J by 4 bases, leaving 13 bases between them. CDR1 is SGHKS and CDR2 is YYEKEE in the germline V gene (reference sequence). The CDR3 sequence is 15 residues long. CDR3 in amino acids: CASSSGQSVTGELFF. The CDR3 coding sequence is TGTGCCAGCAGCTCCGGACAATCCGTCACCGGGGAGCTGTTTTTT.

V usage is TRBV19 and J usage is TRBJ1-1, with 12 bases fitting TRBD1. V trimming: 4 bases; J trimming: 0 bases; junction bases outside the gene matches: 6. This CDR3 has 17 residues. CDR1 and CDR2 from the germline V gene are LNHDA and SQIVND (reference sequence). This CDR3 reads CASSNSGTGGLNTEAFF. CDR3 in DNA: TGTGCCAGTAGTAACTCCGGGACAGGGGGCCTGAACACTGAAGCTTTCTTT.

The chain joins TRBV27 to TRBJ2-1; D call uncertain. This CDR3 has 14 amino acids. The V and J ends lost 3 bases and 5 bases respectively, with 11 bases between them. Looked up from germline, CDR1 is MNHEY and CDR2 is SMNVEV (reference sequence). CDR3: CASSFRVLNNEQFF. The DNA of the CDR3 is TGTGCCAGCAGTTTTCGGGTCCTCAACAATGAGCAGTTCTTC.

This clone was seen more than once but under ten times. The chain joins TRBV7-8 to TRBJ2-7; D not resolved. This CDR3 spans 14 amino acids. V was shortened by 5 bases and J by 5 bases, with 16 bases between the two germline ends. Germline CDR1 and CDR2: SGHVS and FQNEAQ. CDR3 region: CASSDLATIHEQYF. CDR3 coding DNA: TGTGCCAGCAGCGACTTAGCCACGATACACGAGCAGTACTTC.

This rearrangement joins TRBV7-2 to TRBJ1-1, with unresolved D. The CDR3 runs to 14 residues. Germline V lookup: CDR1 SGHTA, CDR2 FQGNSA. The ends were cut back, 1 base at V and 1 base at J, with 7 bases in the middle. The CDR3 spells CASSLEWANTEAFF. The CDR3 region has the DNA TGTGCCAGCAGCTTAGAGTGGGCGAACACTGAAGCTTTCTTT.

A note on this clone: At the DNA level, this CDR3 is encoded by other sequences in the same sample as well. The chain recombines TRBV14 with TRBJ2-7; unclear D gene. The length of the CDR3 is 12 residues. Germline CDR1 SGHDN, CDR2 FVKESK. The V and J ends lost 0 bases and 4 bases respectively, with 4 bases between them. The CDR3 region is CASSQDRYEQYF. The CDR3 nucleotides are TGTGCCAGCAGCCAAGATCGGTACGAGCAGTACTTC.

This chain joins TRBV19 and TRBJ1-5, with 8 bases fitting TRBD1. The CDR3 has 15 amino acids. Looked up from germline, CDR1 is LNHDA and CDR2 is SQIVND (reference sequence). The trim removed 3 bases at V and 3 bases at J, leaving 4 bases unmatched. In DNA form, the CDR3 reads TGTGCCAGTAGTATGGGGACAGGCAACAATCAGCCCCAGCATTTT. It is translated as CASSMGTGNNQPQHF.

This chain joins TRBV5-6 and TRBJ2-7, with D maybe TRBD1 (5 bases). Per germline, CDR1 SGHDT and CDR2 YYEEEE. The CDR3 contains 14 residues. Between the trimmed V and J ends, which lost 0 bases and 3 bases, there was a span of 10 bases. The CDR3 region is CASSLAGDSYEQYF. The CDR3 DNA sequence: TGTGCCAGCAGCTTGGCCGGAGACAGCTACGAGCAGTACTTC.

The chain carries TRBV11-2 and TRBJ2-1, with 9 positions matching TRBD1. CDR1 and CDR2 from the germline V gene are SGHAT and FQNNGV. CDR3 length: 14 amino acids. The trim removed 5 bases at V and 4 bases at J, leaving 3 bases unmatched. In nucleotides, the CDR3 is TGTGCCAGCAGCCCGGGACAGGGTTACAATGAGCAGTTCTTC. It yields the protein CASSPGQGYNEQFF. The variable domain in full, with the rest retrieved from reference TRBV11-2 and TRBJ2-1, is EAGVAQSPRYKIIEKRQSVAFWCNPISGHATLYWYQQILGQGPKLLIQFQNNGVVDDSQLPKDRFSAERLKGVDSTLKIQPAKLEDSAVYLCASSPGQGYNEQFFGPGTRLTVL.

This chain connects TRBV4-2 to TRBJ2-3; the match to TRBD1 covers 7 bases. The CDR3 consists of 16 residues. Germline lookup yields CDR1 LGHNA and CDR2 YNFKEQ. V was pared by 5 bases and J by 5 bases, with 13 bases of the junction left unmatched. The CDR3 sequence is CASSSLLDREEDTQYF. CDR3 DNA: TGTGCCAGCAGCTCGCTGCTAGACAGGGAAGAAGATACGCAGTATTTT.

The chain uses TRBV5-5 and TRBJ1-6; D unclear. The CDR3 extends over 13 amino acids. V was trimmed by 2 bases and J by 7 bases, leaving 7 bases between them. CDR1 and CDR2 from the germline V gene are SGHKS and YYEKEE (reference sequence). The CDR3 region is CASSFLSNSPLHF. The CDR3 DNA reads as TGTGCCAGCAGCTTCCTCTCGAATTCACCCCTCCACTTT.

This chain joins TRBV3-1 (or the pseudogene TRBV3-2) and TRBJ2-3; 13 bases fit TRBD2. CDR1 and CDR2 from the germline V gene are LGHDT and YNNKEL (reference sequence). The ends lost 4 bases at V and 7 bases at J; junction bases unmatched: 8. This CDR3 has 16 amino acids. The CDR3: CASSLQLAGGHYTQYF. The CDR3, as DNA: TGTGCCAGCAGCCTTCAACTAGCGGGGGGGCATTATACGCAGTATTTT.

The V gene is TRBV27, the J gene TRBJ1-4; possibly TRBD1 for D (5 bases). V shed 3 bases and J shed 6 bases, with 8 bases lying between them. This CDR3 is built from 13 residues. Germline V gives CDR1 MNHEY, CDR2 SMNVEV (reference sequence). The CDR3 here is CASSLGGYEKLFF. CDR3 DNA sequence: TGTGCCAGCAGTTTGGGGGGGTATGAAAAACTGTTTTTT.

The V and J genes are TRBV28 and TRBJ1-5, with D unresolved. With 10 bases removed from V and 1 base from J, the gap between germline ends came to 11 bases. CDR1 MDHEN and CDR2 SYDVKM come from the germline V gene. The CDR3 consists of 13 residues. Here the CDR3 DNA reads TGTGCCACCACCACGAGCAGCAATCAGCCCCAGCATTTT. Residues: CATTTSSNQPQHF.

J is TRBJ2-1 and V is TRBV3-1 (or the pseudogene TRBV3-2); TRBD1 aligns across 9 bases. The ends lost 4 bases at V and 4 bases at J; junction bases unmatched: 8. The CDR3 sequence is 16 residues long. The germline CDR1 and CDR2 sequences are LGHDT and YNNKEL (reference sequence). CDR3 protein: CASSPLGQGGYNEQFF. The CDR3 DNA reads TGTGCCAGCAGCCCACTGGGACAGGGTGGGTACAATGAGCAGTTCTTC.

The chain combines TRBV27 with TRBJ1-1; unclear D gene. The V and J ends lost 0 bases and 9 bases respectively, with 14 bases between them. Germline CDR1 reads MNHEY; CDR2 reads SMNVEV (reference sequence). CDR3 size: 14 residues. CDR3 DNA: TGTGCCAGCAGTTTATCGATGGGGAGTCGGAAAGCTTTCTTT. This sequence encodes CASSLSMGSRKAFF.

The CDR3 DNA reads as TGTGCCAGCAGCTCGGGACAGGGCCCTGATGGGACTGAAGCTTTCTTT. Translated: CASSSGQGPDGTEAFF. The V and J genes are TRBV5-4 and TRBJ1-1; 9 nucleotides align to TRBD1. The germline V gene encodes CDR1 SGHNT and CDR2 YYREEE (reference sequence). The V gene end was trimmed by 3 bases and the J gene end by 5 bases; junction bases not matched to a gene: 11. The CDR3 length is 16 residues.

The gene calls are TRBV3-1 (or the pseudogene TRBV3-2) and TRBJ2-3; no clear D gene. The CDR3 covers 14 residues. The germline V gene has CDR1 LGHDT and CDR2 YNNKEL (reference sequence). Between the trimmed V and J ends, which lost 6 bases and 5 bases, there was a span of 15 bases. CDR3 coding DNA: TGTGCCAGCAGTCAAAGGCGGTGTTTAGATACGCAGTATTTT. Amino acids: CASSQRRCLDTQYF.

This clone was detected a few times. The chain employs TRBV19 and TRBJ1-2, with 7 positions matching TRBD1. J was trimmed by 4 bases and V by 7 bases; bases with no gene match: 12. The CDR3 is 15 residues long. Germline values: CDR1 LNHDA, CDR2 SQIVND (reference sequence). In DNA form, the CDR3 reads TGTGCCAGTACCACGACAGGGCTGTACGGCTATGGCTACACCTTC. This encodes CASTTTGLYGYGYTF. Combining the CDR3 with reference TRBV19 and TRBJ1-2 gives the whole variable domain DGGITQSPKYLFRKEGQNVTLSCEQNLNHDAMYWYRQDPGQGLRLIYYSQIVNDFQKGDIAEGYSVSREKKESFPLTVTSAQKNPTAFYLCASTTTGLYGYGYTFGSGTRLTVV.

The chain recombines TRBV6-5 with TRBJ1-6; a weak D match, TRBD1 (5 bases). There are 14 residues in the CDR3. Per germline, CDR1 MNHEY and CDR2 SVGAGI. Deletions cut 8 bases from V and 6 bases from J, with 14 bases between. Here the CDR3 DNA reads TGTGCCAGCCGGGAGGGGCTGTCTAATTCACCCCTCCACTTT. Residues: CASREGLSNSPLHF.

The rearrangement uses TRBV15 and TRBJ1-3; D is uncertain. Trimming pared 0 bases from V and 0 bases from J, leaving 9 bases between. The CDR3 extends over 16 amino acids. Germline lookup yields CDR1 LNHNV and CDR2 YYDKDF (reference sequence). CDR3 amino acids: CATSRDIGVSGNTIYF. The DNA of the CDR3 is TGTGCCACCAGCAGAGATATCGGGGTCTCTGGAAACACCATATATTTT.